This T cell receptor (beta chain) is from a study of T cell changes during pregnancy in multiple sclerosis. Libraries were prepared by immunoSEQ multiplex PCR; TCRdb keeps only in-frame clonotypes and omits some of them. The sample carries tens of thousands of clones, 92% recorded once. The CDR3 extends over 15 amino acids. V dropped 5 bases and J dropped 7; count of bases not matched to a gene: 8. Germline V gene sequence: CDR1 SGHVS, CDR2 FQNEAQ. The rearrangement uses TRBV7-8 and TRBJ1-5; 10 nucleotides line up with TRBD1. This clonotype was obtained from a female donor with multiple sclerosis, enrolled in a pregnancy study. The material was CD8+ T cells from peripheral blood mononuclear cells, obtained before pregnancy. This CDR3 reads CASSPSGQGNQPQHF. In DNA form, the CDR3 reads TGTGCCAGCAGCCCCTCGGGACAGGGGAACCAGCCCCAGCATTTT. The entire variable domain, with the rest obtained from reference TRBV7-8 and TRBJ1-5, is as follows: GAGVSQSPRYKVAKRGQDVALRCDPISGHVSLFWYQQALGQGPEFLTYFQNEAQLDKSGLPSDRFFAERPEGSVSTLKIQRTQQEDSAVYLCASSPSGQGNQPQHFGDGTRLSIL.